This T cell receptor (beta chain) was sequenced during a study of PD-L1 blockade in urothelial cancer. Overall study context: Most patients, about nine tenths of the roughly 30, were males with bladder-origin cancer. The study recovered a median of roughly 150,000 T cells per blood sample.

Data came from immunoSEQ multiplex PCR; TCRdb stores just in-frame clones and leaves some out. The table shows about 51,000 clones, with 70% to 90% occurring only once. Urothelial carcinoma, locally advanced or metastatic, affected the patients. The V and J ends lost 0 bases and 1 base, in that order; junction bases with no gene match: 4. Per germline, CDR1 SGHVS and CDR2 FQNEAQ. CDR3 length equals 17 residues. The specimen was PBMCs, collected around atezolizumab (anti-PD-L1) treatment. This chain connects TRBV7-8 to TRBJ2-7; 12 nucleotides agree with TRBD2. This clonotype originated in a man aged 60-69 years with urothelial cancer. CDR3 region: CASSLAASGGGSYEQYF. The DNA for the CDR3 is TGTGCCAGCAGCTTAGCGGCTAGCGGGGGGGGGTCCTACGAGCAGTACTTC. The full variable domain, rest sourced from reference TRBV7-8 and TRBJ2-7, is GAGVSQSPRYKVAKRGQDVALRCDPISGHVSLFWYQQALGQGPEFLTYFQNEAQLDKSGLPSDRFFAERPEGSVSTLKIQRTQQEDSAVYLCASSLAASGGGSYEQYFGPGTRLTVT.